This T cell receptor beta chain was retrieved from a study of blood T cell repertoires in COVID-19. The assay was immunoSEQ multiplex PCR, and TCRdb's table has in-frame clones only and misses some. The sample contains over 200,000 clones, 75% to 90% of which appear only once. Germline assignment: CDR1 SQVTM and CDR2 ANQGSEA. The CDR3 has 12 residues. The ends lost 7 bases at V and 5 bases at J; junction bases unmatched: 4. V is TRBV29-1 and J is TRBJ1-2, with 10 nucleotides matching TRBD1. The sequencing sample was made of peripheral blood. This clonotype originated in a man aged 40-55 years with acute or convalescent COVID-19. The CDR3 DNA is TGCAGCGCGGGACAGGGGAGTTATGGCTACACCTTC. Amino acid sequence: CSAGQGSYGYTF. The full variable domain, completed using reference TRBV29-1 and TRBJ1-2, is SAVISQKPSRDICQRGTSLTIQCQVDSQVTMMFWYRQQPGQSLTLIATANQGSEATYESGFVIDKFPISRPNLTFSTLTVSNMSPEDSSIYLCSAGQGSYGYTFGSGTRLTVV.